What follows are 16 T cell receptor beta chains derived from one specimen sequenced in a study of identical twins. TCRdb re-called the 5' RACE reads with MiXCR, one entry per CDR3 protein. The sample carries a few hundred thousand distinct CDR3 sequences, roughly 24% recorded once. A further study also used this sample, focusing on T cells expressing NK-cell markers.

Sequenced: CD4+ T cells sorted from blood. These TCRs come from a young woman in good health.

The chain employs TRBV5-4 and TRBJ2-5; TRBD2 agrees at 7 bases. Germline values: CDR1 SGHNT, CDR2 YYREEE (reference sequence). There are 16 residues in the CDR3. J gave up 5 bases and V 0 bases, and 10 bases lay outside the gene matches. CDR3 sequence: CASSLAMGGRSETQYF. CDR3 sequence (DNA): TGTGCCAGCAGCTTGGCCATGGGCGGGAGATCGGAGACCCAGTACTTC.

This rearrangement joins TRBV20-1 to TRBJ2-3; 7 nucleotides align to TRBD1. V lost 2 bases, J lost 4 bases, and 9 bases stayed unmatched. Looked up from germline, CDR1 is DFQATT and CDR2 is SNEGSKA (reference sequence). There are 15 residues in the CDR3. The CDR3 spells CSARRDRVRADTQYF. In DNA form, the CDR3 reads TGCAGTGCTAGACGAGACAGGGTACGGGCAGATACGCAGTATTTT.

This clonotype has only a few counts. The chain has TRBV5-4 and TRBJ1-5, with TRBD1 as a possible D gene (6 bases). The CDR3 covers 16 residues. CDR1 SGHNT and CDR2 YYREEE come from the germline V gene (reference sequence). The V end lost 2 bases, the J end lost 3 bases, and 15 bases lay between the germline ends. The CDR3: CASSLTIEGVNQPQHF. The CDR3 DNA reads TGTGCCAGCAGCTTAACCATCGAGGGGGTCAATCAGCCCCAGCATTTT.

The sample holds many counts of this clonotype. The chain combines TRBV5-1 with TRBJ2-3; D call uncertain. The ends were cut back, 4 bases at V and 3 bases at J, with 6 bases in the middle. The CDR3 extends over 12 amino acids. The V gene's germline CDR1 is SGHRS and CDR2 YFSETQ. The CDR3 protein is CASSVHTDTQYF. CDR3 DNA sequence: TGCGCCAGCAGCGTGCATACAGATACGCAGTATTTT.

The chain recombines TRBV20-1 with TRBJ2-1; D not certain. The CDR3 sequence is 14 residues long. CDR1 and CDR2 (germline): DFQATT, SNEGSKA (reference sequence). The V and J ends lost 0 bases and 1 base respectively, with 7 bases between them. The CDR3 sequence: CSARDWESYNEQFF. For the CDR3, the DNA is TGCAGTGCTAGAGATTGGGAATCCTACAATGAGCAGTTCTTC.

This chain joins TRBV7-3 and TRBJ2-3; D is unclear. Germline assignment: CDR1 SGHTA and CDR2 FQGTGA. Trimming stripped 3 bases from V and 9 bases from J, with 16 bases between. This CDR3 has 14 residues. Here the CDR3 reads CASSFSTRIATQYF. CDR3 nucleotides: TGTGCCAGCAGCTTCTCGACACGCATAGCAACGCAGTATTTT.

J is TRBJ2-5 and V is TRBV5-1, with D possibly being TRBD2 (6 bases). V shed 2 bases and J shed 2 bases, with 13 bases lying between them. This CDR3 spans 15 amino acids. Germline V gene data show CDR1 as SGHRS and CDR2 as YFSETQ. The CDR3 nucleotides are TGCGCCAGCAGCTTTTCGGGACTCCGACAAGAGACCCAGTACTTC. Amino acid sequence: CASSFSGLRQETQYF.

J is TRBJ1-2 and V is TRBV7-2; the match to TRBD1 covers 9 bases. V was pared by 1 base and J by 7 bases, with 7 bases of the junction left unmatched. This CDR3 comprises 15 residues. Germline-derived CDR1 and CDR2 are SGHTA and FQGNSA. The CDR3 DNA reads TGTGCCAGCAGCTTAGTAGCGGGACAGGGATCTGGCTACACCTTC. As protein: CASSLVAGQGSGYTF.

The chain couples TRBV6-1 to TRBJ2-2, with TRBD2 matching 12 bases. The length of the CDR3 is 16 residues. CDR1 and CDR2 from the germline V gene are MNHNS and SASEGT. Germline trimming cut 6 bases from V and 0 bases from J; bases unmatched to any gene: 2. CDR3 bases: TGTGCCAGCAGGAGACTAGCGGGGGCGAACACCGGGGAGCTGTTTTTT. It translates to CASRRLAGANTGELFF.

V and J are TRBV7-2 and TRBJ2-7; D perhaps matches TRBD2 (6 bases). CDR1 is SGHTA and CDR2 is FQGNSA in the germline V gene. This CDR3 comprises 15 residues. The ends were cut back, 4 bases at V and 2 bases at J, with 15 bases in the middle. The CDR3 DNA follows: TGTGCCAGCAGCTATGGGGGACTGCTAACCTACGAGCAGTACTTC. It yields the protein CASSYGGLLTYEQYF.

The genes are TRBV7-3 and TRBJ2-2, with 9 bases identical to TRBD2. With 5 bases clipped from V and 3 bases from J, the junction kept 4 bases outside the gene matches. The CDR3 is 15 residues long. Germline-derived CDR1 and CDR2 are SGHTA and FQGTGA. CDR3: CASSRGGADTGELFF. The CDR3, as DNA: TGTGCCAGCAGCCGCGGGGGGGCGGACACCGGGGAGCTGTTTTTT.

The rearrangement links TRBV11-2 to TRBJ2-1; D assignment may be TRBD1 or TRBD2 (5 bases each). Trimming cost V 5 bases and J 8 bases, with 16 bases left between them. The CDR3 is made up of 14 amino acids. Germline assignment: CDR1 SGHAT and CDR2 FQNNGV. CDR3 residues: CASSRTSGSHEQFF. DNA for the CDR3: TGTGCCAGCAGCCGGACTTCAGGGAGCCATGAGCAGTTCTTC. The full variable domain, rest sourced from reference TRBV11-2 and TRBJ2-1, is EAGVAQSPRYKIIEKRQSVAFWCNPISGHATLYWYQQILGQGPKLLIQFQNNGVVDDSQLPKDRFSAERLKGVDSTLKIQPAKLEDSAVYLCASSRTSGSHEQFFGPGTRLTVL.

The table lists this clonotype with a few counts. The rearrangement joins TRBV5-1 to TRBJ2-5; 9 nucleotides line up with TRBD2. After removal of 3 bases from V and 0 bases from J, the junction contained 6 bases not matched to a gene. The germline CDR1 and CDR2 sequences are SGHRS and YFSETQ. There are 16 residues in the CDR3. CDR3 DNA sequence: TGCGCCAGCAGCTCGGGACTAGCCGCCGACCAAGAGACCCAGTACTTC. It translates to CASSSGLAADQETQYF.

The chain employs TRBV6-2 or TRBV6-3 and TRBJ2-4; tentative D call: TRBD2 (6 bases). V was shortened by 8 bases and J by 1 base, with 9 bases between the two germline ends. The CDR3 loop spans 13 amino acids. Germline loops: CDR1 MNHEY, CDR2 SVGEGT. The CDR3 bases are TGTGCCAGCGGAGGGAACGCCAAAAACATTCAGTACTTC. Translation gives CASGGNAKNIQYF.

The chain is built from TRBV18 and TRBJ2-7; tentative D call: TRBD1 (7 bases). The germline CDR1 and CDR2 sequences are KGHSH and LQKENI. The CDR3 has 15 amino acids. V gave up 2 bases and J gave up 5 bases, with 16 bases separating them. For the CDR3, the DNA is TGTGCCAGCTCACCAGGAGGGGGCGTTTTTCACGAGCAGTACTTC. It encodes CASSPGGGVFHEQYF.

The chain joins TRBV24-1 to TRBJ2-1, with 15 bases matching TRBD2. V lost 6 bases to trimming and J lost 10 bases; unmatched junction nucleotides: 6. This CDR3 contains 15 residues. The V gene's germline CDR1 is KGHDR and CDR2 SFDVKD. The CDR3 bases are TGTGCCACCAGTCAATCCGGACTAGCGGGAGGGGAGCAGTTCTTC. Translated: CATSQSGLAGGEQFF.